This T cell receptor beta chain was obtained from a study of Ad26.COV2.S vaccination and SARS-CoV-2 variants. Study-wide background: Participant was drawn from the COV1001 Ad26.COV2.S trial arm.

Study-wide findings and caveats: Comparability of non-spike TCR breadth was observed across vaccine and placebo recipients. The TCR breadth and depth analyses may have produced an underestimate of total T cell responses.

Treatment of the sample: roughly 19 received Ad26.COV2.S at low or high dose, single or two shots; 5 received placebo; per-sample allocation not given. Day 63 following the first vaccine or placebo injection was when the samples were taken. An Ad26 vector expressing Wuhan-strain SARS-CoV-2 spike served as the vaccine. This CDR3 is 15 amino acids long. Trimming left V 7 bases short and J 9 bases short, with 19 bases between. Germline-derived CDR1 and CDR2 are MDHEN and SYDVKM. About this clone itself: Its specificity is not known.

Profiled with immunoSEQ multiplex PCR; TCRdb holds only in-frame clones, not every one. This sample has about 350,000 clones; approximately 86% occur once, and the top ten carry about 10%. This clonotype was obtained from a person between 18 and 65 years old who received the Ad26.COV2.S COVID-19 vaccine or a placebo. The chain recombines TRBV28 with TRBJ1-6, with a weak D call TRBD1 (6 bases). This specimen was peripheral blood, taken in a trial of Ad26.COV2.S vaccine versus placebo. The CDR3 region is CASTARVGRGSPLHF. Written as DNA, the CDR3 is TGTGCCAGCACCGCTCGAGTGGGCAGGGGTTCACCCCTCCACTTT.